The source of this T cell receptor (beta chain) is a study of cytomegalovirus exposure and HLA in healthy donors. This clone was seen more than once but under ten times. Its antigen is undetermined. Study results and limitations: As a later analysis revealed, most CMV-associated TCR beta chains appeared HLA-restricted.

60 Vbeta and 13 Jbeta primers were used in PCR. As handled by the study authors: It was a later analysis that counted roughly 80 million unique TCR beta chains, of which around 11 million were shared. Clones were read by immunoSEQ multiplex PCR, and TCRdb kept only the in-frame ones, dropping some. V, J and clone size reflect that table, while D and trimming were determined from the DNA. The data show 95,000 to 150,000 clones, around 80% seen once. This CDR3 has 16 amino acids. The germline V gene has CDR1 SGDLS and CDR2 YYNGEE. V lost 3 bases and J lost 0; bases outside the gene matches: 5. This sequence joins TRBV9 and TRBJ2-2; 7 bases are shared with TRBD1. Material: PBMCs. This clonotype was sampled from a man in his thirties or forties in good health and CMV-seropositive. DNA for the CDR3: TGTGCCAGCAGCGCCTTGACAGGGACGAACACCGGGGAGCTGTTTTTT. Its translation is CASSALTGTNTGELFF.